This T cell receptor beta chain stems from a study of cytomegalovirus exposure and HLA in healthy donors. This clone was counted a single time. Both 60 Vbeta primers and 13 Jbeta primers went into the PCR. Clones were read by immunoSEQ multiplex PCR, and TCRdb kept only the in-frame ones, dropping some. This sample has about 140,000 clones, with more than 70% found just once. This clonotype originated in a man aged 35 to 55 in good health and CMV-seronegative. The sample consisted of PBMCs.

The CDR3 reads CASSLVQGLNTEAFF. For the CDR3, the DNA is TGTGCCAGCAGTTTAGTTCAGGGCTTGAACACTGAAGCTTTCTTT. This chain joins TRBV27 and TRBJ1-1, with D perhaps matching TRBD1 (5 bases). The V gene's germline CDR1 is MNHEY and CDR2 SMNVEV (reference sequence). V was shortened by 2 bases and J by 0 bases, with 10 bases between the two germline ends. This CDR3 has 15 amino acids.